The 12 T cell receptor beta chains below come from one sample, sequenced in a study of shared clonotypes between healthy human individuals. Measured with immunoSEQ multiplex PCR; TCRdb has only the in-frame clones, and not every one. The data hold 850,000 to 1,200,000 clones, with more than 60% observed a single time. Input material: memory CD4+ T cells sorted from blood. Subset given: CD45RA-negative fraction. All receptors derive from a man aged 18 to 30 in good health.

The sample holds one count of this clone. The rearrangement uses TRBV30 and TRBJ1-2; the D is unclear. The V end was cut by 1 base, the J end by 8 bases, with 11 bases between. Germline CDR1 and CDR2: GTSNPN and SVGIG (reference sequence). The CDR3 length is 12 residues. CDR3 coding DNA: TGTGCCTGGAGTGCCCTTAATGAGGGCTACACCTTC. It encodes CAWSALNEGYTF.

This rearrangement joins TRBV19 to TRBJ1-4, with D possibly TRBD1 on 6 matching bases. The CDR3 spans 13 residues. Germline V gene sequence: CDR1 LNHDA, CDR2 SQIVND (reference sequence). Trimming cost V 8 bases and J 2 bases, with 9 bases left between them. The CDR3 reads CASRGGTNEKLFF. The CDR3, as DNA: TGTGCCAGTCGAGGGGGGACTAATGAAAAACTGTTTTTT.

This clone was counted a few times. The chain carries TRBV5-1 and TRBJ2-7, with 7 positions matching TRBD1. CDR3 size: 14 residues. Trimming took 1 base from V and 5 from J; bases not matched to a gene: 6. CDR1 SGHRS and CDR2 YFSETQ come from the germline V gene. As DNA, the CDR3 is TGCGCCAGCAGCTTGAGACAGGGTAAAAACGAGCAGTACTTC. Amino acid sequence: CASSLRQGKNEQYF.

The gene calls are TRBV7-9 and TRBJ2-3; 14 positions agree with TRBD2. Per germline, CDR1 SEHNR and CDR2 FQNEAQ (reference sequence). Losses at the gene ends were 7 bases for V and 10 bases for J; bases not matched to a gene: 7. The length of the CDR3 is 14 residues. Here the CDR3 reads CASTKTSGGAAQYF. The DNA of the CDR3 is TGTGCCAGCACCAAGACTAGCGGGGGGGCTGCGCAGTATTTT.

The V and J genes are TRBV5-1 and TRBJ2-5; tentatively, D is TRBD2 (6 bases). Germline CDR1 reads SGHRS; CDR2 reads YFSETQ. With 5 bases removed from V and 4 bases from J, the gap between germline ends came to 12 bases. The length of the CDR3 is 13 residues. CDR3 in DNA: TGCGCCAGCAGTGAGCGGGTTTTAGAGACCCAGTACTTC. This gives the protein CASSERVLETQYF. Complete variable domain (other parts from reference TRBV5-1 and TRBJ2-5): KAGVTQTPRYLIKTRGQQVTLSCSPISGHRSVSWYQQTPGQGLQFLFEYFSETQRNKGNFPGRFSGRQFSNSRSEMNVSTLELGDSALYLCASSERVLETQYFGPGTRLLVL.

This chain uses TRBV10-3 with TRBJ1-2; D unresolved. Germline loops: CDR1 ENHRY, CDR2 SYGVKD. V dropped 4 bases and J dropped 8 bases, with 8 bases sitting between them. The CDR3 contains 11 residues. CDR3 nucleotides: TGTGCCATCAGTGCTGGGATAGGCTACACCTTC. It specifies CAISAGIGYTF.

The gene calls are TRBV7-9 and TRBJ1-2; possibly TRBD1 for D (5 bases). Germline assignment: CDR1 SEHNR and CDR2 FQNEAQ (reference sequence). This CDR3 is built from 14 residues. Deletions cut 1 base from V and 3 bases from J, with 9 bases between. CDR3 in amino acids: CASSLGDSYYGYTF. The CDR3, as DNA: TGTGCCAGCAGCTTAGGAGACAGTTACTATGGCTACACCTTC.

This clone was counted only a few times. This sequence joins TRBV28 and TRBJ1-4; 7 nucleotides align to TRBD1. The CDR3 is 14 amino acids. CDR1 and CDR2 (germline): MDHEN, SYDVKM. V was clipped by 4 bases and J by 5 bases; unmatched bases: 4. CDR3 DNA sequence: TGTGCCAGCAGTTCGGGACAGACGAATGAAAAACTGTTTTTT. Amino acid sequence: CASSSGQTNEKLFF.

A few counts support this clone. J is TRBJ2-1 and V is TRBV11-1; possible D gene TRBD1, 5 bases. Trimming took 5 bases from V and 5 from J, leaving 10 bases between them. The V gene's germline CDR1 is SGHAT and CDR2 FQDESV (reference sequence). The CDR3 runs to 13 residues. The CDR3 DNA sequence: TGTGCCAGCAGCCAAGACAGAGACAATGAGCAGTTCTTC. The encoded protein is CASSQDRDNEQFF.

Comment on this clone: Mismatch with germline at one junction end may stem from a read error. The chain's CDR3 is CASSLDGVGEQYF. The DNA of the CDR3 is TGTGCCAGCAGCCTAGACGGGGTGGGAGAGCAGTACTTC. J is TRBJ2-7 and V is TRBV11-2; D may be TRBD2 (5 bases). Looked up from germline, CDR1 is SGHAT and CDR2 is FQNNGV. The CDR3 extends over 13 amino acids.

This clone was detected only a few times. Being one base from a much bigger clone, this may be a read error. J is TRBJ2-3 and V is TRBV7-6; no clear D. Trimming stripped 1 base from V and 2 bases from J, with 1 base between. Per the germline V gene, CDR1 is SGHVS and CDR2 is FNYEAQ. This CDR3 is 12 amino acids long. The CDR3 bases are TGTGCCAGCAGCTTAGACACAGATACGCAGTATTTT. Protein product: CASSLDTDTQYF. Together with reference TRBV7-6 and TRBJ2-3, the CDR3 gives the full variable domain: GAGVSQSPRYKVTKRGQDVALRCDPISGHVSLYWYRQALGQGPEFLTYFNYEAQQDKSGLPNDRFSAERPEGSISTLTIQRTEQRDSAMYRCASSLDTDTQYFGPGTRLTVL.

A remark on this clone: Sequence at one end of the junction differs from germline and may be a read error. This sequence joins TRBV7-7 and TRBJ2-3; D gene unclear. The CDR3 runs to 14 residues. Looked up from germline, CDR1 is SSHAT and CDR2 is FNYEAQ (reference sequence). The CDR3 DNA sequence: TGTGCTAGCAGCTTAGGGCTAGGAGTGGATACGCAGTATTTT. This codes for CASSLGLGVDTQYF.